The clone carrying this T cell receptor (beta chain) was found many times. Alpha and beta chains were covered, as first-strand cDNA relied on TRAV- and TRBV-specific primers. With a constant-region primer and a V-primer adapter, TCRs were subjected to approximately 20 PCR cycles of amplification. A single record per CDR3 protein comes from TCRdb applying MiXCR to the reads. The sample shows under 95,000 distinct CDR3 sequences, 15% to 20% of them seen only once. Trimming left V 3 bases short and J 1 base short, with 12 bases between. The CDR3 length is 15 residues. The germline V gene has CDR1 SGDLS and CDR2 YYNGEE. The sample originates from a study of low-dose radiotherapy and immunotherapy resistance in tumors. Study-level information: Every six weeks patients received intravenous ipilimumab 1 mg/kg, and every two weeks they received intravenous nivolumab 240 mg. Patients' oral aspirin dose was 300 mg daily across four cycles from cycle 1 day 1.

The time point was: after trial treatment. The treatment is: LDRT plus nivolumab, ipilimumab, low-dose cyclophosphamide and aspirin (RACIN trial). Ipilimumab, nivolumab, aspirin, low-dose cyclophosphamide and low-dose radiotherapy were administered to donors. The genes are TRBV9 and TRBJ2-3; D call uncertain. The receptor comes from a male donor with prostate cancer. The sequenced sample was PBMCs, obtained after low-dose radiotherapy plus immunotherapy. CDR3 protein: CASSGVLPRTDTQYF. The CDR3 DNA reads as TGTGCCAGCAGCGGGGTTCTGCCCCGCACAGATACGCAGTATTTT.